This TCR beta chain was sequenced in a study of blood T cells in healthy people across ages. It was with a sample-barcoded 5' primer and a J-beta primer mix that a second PCR of roughly 7 to 12 cycles was run. Every molecule of cDNA carried a tag from a template-switch adaptor with 12 random nucleotides. MiXCR was run by TCRdb on the 5' RACE reads, yielding one entry per CDR3 protein. The sample includes hundreds of thousands of distinct CDR3 sequences, 45% to 50% of them seen just once. The germline V and J ends were trimmed by 4 bases and 3 bases, with 9 bases remaining between them. Germline assignment: CDR1 SGHTA and CDR2 FQGNSA. This CDR3 is 13 amino acids long.

The receptor was derived from a woman aged 60-75 years in good health. V is TRBV7-2 and J is TRBJ2-5; D may be TRBD1 (5 bases). The sequencing input was blood. The CDR3 here is CASSYVREETQYF. The CDR3 DNA is TGTGCCAGCAGCTATGTCAGGGAAGAGACCCAGTACTTC.